This passage covers 22 T cell receptor beta chains from one sample sequenced in a study of cytomegalovirus exposure and HLA in healthy donors. Using immunoSEQ multiplex PCR, the repertoire was profiled, and TCRdb retains in-frame clones only, with some absent. The repertoire consists of 200,000 to 250,000 clones, with approximately 80% occurring once and the leading ten covering more than 13%. Material for sequencing was PBMCs. These TCRs come from a woman in her 30s in good health and CMV-seropositive.

V usage is TRBV5-1 and J usage is TRBJ2-7; TRBD1 aligns across 8 bases. The V gene's germline CDR1 is SGHRS and CDR2 YFSETQ. The V and J ends lost 2 bases and 2 bases, in that order; junction bases with no gene match: 9. The CDR3 has 16 residues. The DNA of the CDR3 is TGCGCCAGCAGCTTAAACCGGGACAGGTGGACCTACGAGCAGTACTTC. Its translation: CASSLNRDRWTYEQYF.

The rearrangement uses TRBV29-1 and TRBJ2-1; D uncertain. Germline-derived CDR1 and CDR2 are SQVTM and ANQGSEA. CDR3 length: 15 amino acids. Between the trimmed V and J ends, which lost 5 bases and 2 bases, there was a span of 16 bases. CDR3 coding DNA: TGCAGCGTTTTGAGTGGGCCCTACCCCTACAATGAGCAGTTCTTC. Residues: CSVLSGPYPYNEQFF.

The chain combines TRBV19 with TRBJ2-7; a weak D match, TRBD2 (6 bases). The V end lost 4 bases, the J end lost 2 bases, and 12 bases lay between the germline ends. CDR3 size: 14 residues. The germline V gene encodes CDR1 LNHDA and CDR2 SQIVND (reference sequence). The CDR3 nucleotides are TGTGCCAGTAGTAGGGACTTTAGCACCTACGAGCAGTACTTC. Translating gives CASSRDFSTYEQYF.

V gene TRBV27 combines with J gene TRBJ2-5, with D perhaps TRBD1 or TRBD2 (5 bases each). The CDR3 has 13 residues. Trimming removed 2 bases from V and 4 bases from J, with 8 bases in between. CDR1 is MNHEY and CDR2 is SMNVEV in the germline V gene (reference sequence). CDR3 nucleotide sequence: TGTGCCAGCAGTTTACGGGGCCTAGAGACCCAGTACTTC. This gives the protein CASSLRGLETQYF.

The chain joins TRBV6-5 to TRBJ2-5; TRBD2 might be the D (6 bases). The germline V gene has CDR1 MNHEY and CDR2 SVGAGI. Trimming cost V 6 bases and J 5 bases, with 19 bases left between them. CDR3 length: 15 residues. CDR3 DNA: TGTGCCAGCAGGGGGCTAGGCGGCGGGAAGGAGACCCAGTACTTC. Protein sequence: CASRGLGGGKETQYF.

The V gene is TRBV5-1, the J gene TRBJ2-3, with no clear D. There are 13 residues in the CDR3. With 3 bases removed from V and 5 bases from J, the gap between germline ends came to 10 bases. Per the germline V gene, CDR1 is SGHRS and CDR2 is YFSETQ. CDR3 in amino acids: CASSSIGEDTQYF. The CDR3 DNA is TGCGCCAGCAGCTCTATTGGGGAAGATACGCAGTATTTT.

The chain combines TRBV30 with TRBJ2-1; 7 nucleotides align to TRBD2. Germline V gene lookup returns CDR1 GTSNPN and CDR2 SVGIG (reference sequence). Germline trimming cut 6 bases from V and 9 bases from J; bases unmatched to any gene: 11. The CDR3 spans 13 residues. The CDR3 spells CACGTRGVGEQFF. CDR3 bases: TGTGCCTGCGGTACTCGGGGGGTTGGTGAGCAGTTCTTC.

The chain employs TRBV7-3 and TRBJ2-3; perhaps TRBD1 as D (5 bases). Germline loops: CDR1 SGHTA, CDR2 FQGTGA. Trimming took 2 bases from V and 0 from J, leaving 9 bases between them. CDR3 length: 15 amino acids. DNA of the CDR3: TGTGCCAGCAGCTTACAGGCAGGGAGCACAGATACGCAGTATTTT. Encoded protein: CASSLQAGSTDTQYF.

The gene calls are TRBV14 and TRBJ2-7; TRBD1 matches at 10 bases. This CDR3 comprises 14 residues. With 4 bases clipped from V and 3 bases from J, the junction kept 3 bases outside the gene matches. Germline CDR1 and CDR2: SGHDN and FVKESK. CDR3 residues: CASSPRTGGYEQYF. CDR3 nucleotide sequence: TGTGCCAGCAGCCCGCGGACAGGGGGCTACGAGCAGTACTTC.

The chain combines TRBV9 with TRBJ1-5; D is uncertain. Germline-derived CDR1 and CDR2 are SGDLS and YYNGEE. CDR3 length equals 14 residues. V shed 0 bases and J shed 4 bases, with 8 bases lying between them. The CDR3 protein is CASSVGPGNQPQHF. The DNA of the CDR3 is TGTGCCAGCAGCGTAGGACCGGGGAATCAGCCCCAGCATTTT.

The chain combines TRBV5-8 with TRBJ2-7, with D tentatively TRBD2 (5 bases). CDR3 length: 13 amino acids. Trimming took off 2 bases at V and 2 bases at J, with 8 bases between the two ends. The germline V gene encodes CDR1 SGHTS and CDR2 YDEGEE. The CDR3 DNA is TGTGCCAGCAGCTTTCCCGGGACCTACGAGCAGTACTTC. Its translation is CASSFPGTYEQYF.

The chain employs TRBV30 and TRBJ1-1; 7 bases agree with TRBD1. Germline V gives CDR1 GTSNPN, CDR2 SVGIG (reference sequence). The CDR3 contains 14 residues. V lost 2 bases and J lost 3; bases outside the gene matches: 6. As DNA, the CDR3 is TGTGCCTGGAGTATGAGGGGGCGGGACACTGAAGCTTTCTTT. Protein product: CAWSMRGRDTEAFF. Full variable domain (missing parts from reference TRBV30 and TRBJ1-1): SQTIHQWPATLVQPVGSPLSLECTVEGTSNPNLYWYRQAAGRGLQLLFYSVGIGQISSEVPQNLSASRPQDRQFILSSKKLLLSDSGFYLCAWSMRGRDTEAFFGQGTRLTVV.

V is TRBV5-1 and J is TRBJ1-2; 9 bases are a match to TRBD1. Trimming cost V 4 bases and J 6 bases; bases outside gene matches: 1. The CDR3 has 12 residues. CDR1 is SGHRS and CDR2 is YFSETQ in the germline V gene. The CDR3 region is CASSRQGDGYTF. The CDR3 nucleotides read TGCGCCAGCAGCCGACAGGGGGATGGCTACACCTTC.

This chain connects TRBV13 to TRBJ1-5; D unclear. CDR1 and CDR2 from the germline V gene are PRHDT and FYEKMQ (reference sequence). Trimming shortened V by 1 base and J by 5 bases, and 6 bases separated the two germline ends. This CDR3 spans 13 amino acids. The CDR3 reads CASSLEKDQPQHF. The CDR3 nucleotides read TGTGCCAGCAGCTTAGAGAAGGATCAGCCCCAGCATTTT.

The V call is TRBV2, the J call TRBJ2-7; D is undetermined. Germline V gene data show CDR1 as SNHLY and CDR2 as FYNNEI. The CDR3 is 10 amino acids. The V and J ends lost 4 bases and 5 bases respectively, with 3 bases between them. CDR3 nucleotides: TGTGCCAGCAGTGGGAACGAGCAGTACTTC. This sequence encodes CASSGNEQYF.

This chain's CDR3 is CSAFRDTEAFF. The DNA of the CDR3 is TGCAGTGCCTTCCGGGACACTGAAGCTTTCTTT. V is TRBV20-1 and J is TRBJ1-1, with unresolved D. The CDR3 has 11 amino acids. In germline, CDR1 is DFQATT, CDR2 SNEGSKA (reference sequence). The V gene lost 6 bases and the J gene lost 3 bases, with 8 bases spanning the gap.

The count of this clone is one. The V call is TRBV28, the J call TRBJ2-1; D is unclear. CDR3 length: 11 amino acids. Germline values: CDR1 MDHEN, CDR2 SYDVKM. The germline V and J ends were trimmed by 3 bases and 10 bases, with 7 bases remaining between them. CDR3 region: CASSLAKEQFF. Written as DNA, the CDR3 is TGTGCCAGCAGTTTGGCAAAGGAGCAGTTCTTC.

The chain combines TRBV5-1 with TRBJ1-2; D may be TRBD1 (6 bases). Germline V gene data show CDR1 as SGHRS and CDR2 as YFSETQ. CDR3 size: 14 residues. V dropped 4 bases and J dropped 1 base, with 11 bases sitting between them. The chain's CDR3 is CASSGQGINYGYTF. The CDR3 DNA follows: TGCGCCAGCAGCGGCCAGGGGATTAACTATGGCTACACCTTC.

Details on this clone: In the same sample, other DNA sequences code for this CDR3. This chain uses TRBV30 with TRBJ2-7, with a weak D call TRBD2 (5 bases). Germline values: CDR1 GTSNPN, CDR2 SVGIG (reference sequence). V lost 0 bases and J lost 1, with 7 bases in between. This CDR3 region has 13 residues. CDR3 sequence: CAWSVGGSYEQYF. CDR3 DNA sequence: TGTGCCTGGAGTGTAGGAGGATCCTACGAGCAGTACTTC.

The gene calls are TRBV6-5 and TRBJ2-7; 11 bases fit TRBD2. V lost 4 bases to trimming and J lost 8 bases; unmatched junction nucleotides: 13. There are 16 residues in the CDR3. Germline V gene data show CDR1 as MNHEY and CDR2 as SVGAGI. The CDR3 region has the DNA TGTGCCAGCAGTTCCAGTTCGGCTAGCGGGAGGTCGCAGCAGTACTTC. Its translation: CASSSSSASGRSQQYF.

The V and J genes are TRBV4-1 and TRBJ2-7; tentatively, D is TRBD1 or TRBD2 (5 bases each). With 4 bases removed from V and 1 base from J, the gap between germline ends came to 17 bases. The CDR3 is 16 residues long. CDR1 MGHRA and CDR2 YSYEKL come from the germline V gene. This CDR3 reads CASSPQGATTSYEQYF. DNA of the CDR3: TGCGCCAGCAGCCCCCAGGGAGCGACAACATCCTACGAGCAGTACTTC.

This rearrangement joins TRBV10-3 to TRBJ2-7; 9 bases line up with TRBD1. Trimming removed 6 bases from V and 0 bases from J; junction bases left unmatched: 6. The CDR3 is made up of 15 amino acids. Looked up from germline, CDR1 is ENHRY and CDR2 is SYGVKD. CDR3 bases: TGTGCCATCAGCGAACGGACAGGGGACTCCTACGAGCAGTACTTC. Its protein is CAISERTGDSYEQYF.